In its sample, the clone carrying this T cell receptor beta chain was seen once. Unsorted whole blood yielded blood RNA, and germline DNA was extracted as well. Patients showed chronic HBV infection and an absence of prior treatment. The sample belongs to a study of tumor-infiltrating lymphocytes in primary liver carcinoma. As for the study in general: Samples had roughly 3.65 to 7.5 million productive TCRbeta reads, comparable between tissue types.

Using a constant-region primer together with ProtoScript II reverse transcriptase, TCR beta cDNA was made from 500 ng of total RNA. Libraries covering TCR beta were generated through three nested multiplex PCR rounds (using a slightly modified ARM-PCR). In the first two PCR rounds, TRBV1-TRBV30 forward primers were paired with a C-beta reverse primer, and each round lasted roughly 9 cycles. One entry per CDR3 protein, called by TCRdb with MiXCR from the multiplex PCR reads. The sample includes approximately 330,000 distinct CDR3 sequences, about 65% seen only once; the top ten take roughly 6%. The CDR3 totals 14 residues. Looked up from germline, CDR1 is MNHNS and CDR2 is SASEGT. V dropped 2 bases and J dropped 5 bases, with 12 bases sitting between them.

The chain links TRBV6-1 to TRBJ1-2; D is unresolved. The receptor comes from a man aged 35-49 years with primary liver carcinoma and hepatitis B virus infection. The sample consisted of peripheral blood. As DNA, the CDR3 is TGTGCCAGCAGTGAATACCAGGAGTGGTATGGCTACACCTTC. Translated: CASSEYQEWYGYTF.